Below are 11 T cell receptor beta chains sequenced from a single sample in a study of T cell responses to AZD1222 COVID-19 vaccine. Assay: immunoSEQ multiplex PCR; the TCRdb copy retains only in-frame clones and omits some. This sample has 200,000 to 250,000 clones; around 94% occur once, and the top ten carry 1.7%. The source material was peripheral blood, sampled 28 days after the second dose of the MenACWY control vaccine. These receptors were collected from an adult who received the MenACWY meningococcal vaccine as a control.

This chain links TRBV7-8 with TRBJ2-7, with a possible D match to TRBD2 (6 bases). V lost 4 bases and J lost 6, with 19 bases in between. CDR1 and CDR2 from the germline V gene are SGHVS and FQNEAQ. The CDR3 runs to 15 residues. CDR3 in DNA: TGTGCCAGCAGCTCGCGATCAGACCGGACTATCGAGCAGTACTTC. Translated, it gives CASSSRSDRTIEQYF.

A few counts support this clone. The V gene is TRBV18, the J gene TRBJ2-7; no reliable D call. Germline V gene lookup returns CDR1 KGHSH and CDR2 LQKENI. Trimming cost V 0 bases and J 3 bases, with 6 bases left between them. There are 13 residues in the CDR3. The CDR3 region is CASSPPALYEQYF. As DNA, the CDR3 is TGTGCCAGCTCACCACCGGCTCTCTACGAGCAGTACTTC.

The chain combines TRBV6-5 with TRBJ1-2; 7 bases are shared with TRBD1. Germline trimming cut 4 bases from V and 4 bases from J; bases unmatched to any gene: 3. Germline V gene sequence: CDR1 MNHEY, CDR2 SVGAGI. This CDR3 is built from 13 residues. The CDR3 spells CASSSQGRYGYTF. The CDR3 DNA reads TGTGCCAGCAGTTCACAGGGGCGCTATGGCTACACCTTC.

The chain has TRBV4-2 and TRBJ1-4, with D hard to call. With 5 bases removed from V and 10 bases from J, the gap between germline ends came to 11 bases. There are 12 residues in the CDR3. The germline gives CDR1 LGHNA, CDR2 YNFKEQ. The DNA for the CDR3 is TGTGCCAGCAGCTATTCCCACGGAAAACTGTTTTTT. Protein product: CASSYSHGKLFF.

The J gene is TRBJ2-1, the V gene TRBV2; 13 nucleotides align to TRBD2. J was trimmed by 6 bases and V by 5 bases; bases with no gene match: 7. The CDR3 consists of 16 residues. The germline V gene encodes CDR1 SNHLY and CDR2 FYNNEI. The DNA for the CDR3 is TGTGCCAGCAGTCTCACGACTAGCGGGGGGTCCAATGAGCAGTTCTTC. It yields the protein CASSLTTSGGSNEQFF.

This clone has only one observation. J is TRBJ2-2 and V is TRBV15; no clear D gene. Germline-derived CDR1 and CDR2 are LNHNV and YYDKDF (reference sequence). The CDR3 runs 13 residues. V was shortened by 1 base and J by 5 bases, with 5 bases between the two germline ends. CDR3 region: CATSRAVTGELFF. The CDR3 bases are TGTGCCACCAGCAGAGCGGTAACCGGGGAGCTGTTTTTT.

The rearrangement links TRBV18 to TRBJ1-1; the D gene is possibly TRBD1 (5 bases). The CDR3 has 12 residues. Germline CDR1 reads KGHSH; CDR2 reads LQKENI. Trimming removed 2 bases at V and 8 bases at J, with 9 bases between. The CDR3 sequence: CASSPEGLEAFF. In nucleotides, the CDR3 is TGTGCCAGCTCACCAGAGGGGTTAGAAGCTTTCTTT. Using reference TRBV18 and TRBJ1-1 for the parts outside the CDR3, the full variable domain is NAGVMQNPRHLVRRRGQEARLRCSPMKGHSHVYWYRQLPEEGLKFMVYLQKENIIDESGMPKERFSAEFPKEGPSILRIQQVVRGDSAAYFCASSPEGLEAFFGQGTRLTVV.

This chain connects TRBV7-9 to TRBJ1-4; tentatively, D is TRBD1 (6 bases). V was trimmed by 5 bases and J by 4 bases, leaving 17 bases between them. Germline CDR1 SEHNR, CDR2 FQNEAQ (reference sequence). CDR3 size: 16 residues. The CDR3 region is CASSLGAGAYNEKLFF. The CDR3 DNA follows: TGTGCCAGCAGCCTCGGGGCGGGGGCGTATAATGAAAAACTGTTTTTT.

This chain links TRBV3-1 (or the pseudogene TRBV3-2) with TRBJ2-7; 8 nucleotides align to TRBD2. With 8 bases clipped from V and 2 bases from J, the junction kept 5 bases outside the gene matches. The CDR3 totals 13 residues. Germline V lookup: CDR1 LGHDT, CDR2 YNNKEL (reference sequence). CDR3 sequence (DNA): TGTGCCAGCGGTAGTAGCGGGGCCTACGAGCAGTACTTC. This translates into CASGSSGAYEQYF.

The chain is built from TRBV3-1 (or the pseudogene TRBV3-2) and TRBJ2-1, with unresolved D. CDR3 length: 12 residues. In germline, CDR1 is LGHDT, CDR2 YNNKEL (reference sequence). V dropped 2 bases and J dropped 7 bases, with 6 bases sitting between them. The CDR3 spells CASSQLGNEQFF. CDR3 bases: TGTGCCAGCAGCCAATTGGGGAATGAGCAGTTCTTC.

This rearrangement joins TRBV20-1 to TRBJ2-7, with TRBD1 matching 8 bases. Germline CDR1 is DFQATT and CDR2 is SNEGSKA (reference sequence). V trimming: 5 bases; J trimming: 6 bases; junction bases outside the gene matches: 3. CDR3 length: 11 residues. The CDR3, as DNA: TGCAGTGCTCAAACAGGGGGCGAGCAGTACTTC. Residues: CSAQTGGEQYF.